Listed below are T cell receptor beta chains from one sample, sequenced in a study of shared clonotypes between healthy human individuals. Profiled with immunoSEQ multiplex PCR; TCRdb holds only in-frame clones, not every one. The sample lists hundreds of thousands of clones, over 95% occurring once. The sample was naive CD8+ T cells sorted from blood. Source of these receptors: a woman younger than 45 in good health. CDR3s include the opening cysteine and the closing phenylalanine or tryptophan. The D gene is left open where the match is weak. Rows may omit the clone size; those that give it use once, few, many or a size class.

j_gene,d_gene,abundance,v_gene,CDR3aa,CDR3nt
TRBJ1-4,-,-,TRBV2,CASEWASTRVPAATNEKLFF,TGTGCCAGCGAGTGGGCATCTACTAGGGTTCCTGCGGCAACTAATGAAAAACTGTTTTTT
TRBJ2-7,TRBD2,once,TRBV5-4,CASSLTSGSYEQYF,TGTGCCAGCAGCTTAACTAGCGGCTCCTACGAGCAGTACTTC
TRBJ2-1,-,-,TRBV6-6,CASSAGTEQFF,TGTGCCAGCAGTGCCGGTACTGAGCAGTTCTTC
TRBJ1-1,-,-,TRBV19,CASWDLQMNTEAFF,TGTGCCAGCTGGGACCTTCAGATGAACACTGAAGCTTTCTTT
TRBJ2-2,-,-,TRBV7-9,CASQTLTTGELFF,TGTGCCAGCCAAACACTTACCACCGGGGAGCTGTTTTTT
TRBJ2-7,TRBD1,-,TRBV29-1,CSGGQGEYEQYF,TGCAGCGGGGGACAGGGAGAATACGAGCAGTACTTC
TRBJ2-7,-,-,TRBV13,CASSFQGGSGGYEQYF,TGTGCCAGCAGCTTTCAAGGAGGGAGTGGCGGCTACGAGCAGTACTTC
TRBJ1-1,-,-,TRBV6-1,CASSEYTEAFF,TGTGCCAGCAGTGAGTACACTGAAGCTTTCTTT
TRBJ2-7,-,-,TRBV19,CASSIGGSHYEQYF,TGTGCCAGTAGTATAGGAGGCAGTCACTACGAGCAGTACTTC
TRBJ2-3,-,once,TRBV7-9,CASSLEGHTQYF,TGTGCCAGCAGCTTAGAGGGGCATACGCAGTATTTT
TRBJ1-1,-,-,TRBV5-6,CASSWGVSTEAFF,TGTGCCAGCAGCTGGGGTGTAAGTACTGAAGCTTTCTTT
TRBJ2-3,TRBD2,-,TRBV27,CASSLGGLAGLASTDTQYF,TGTGCCAGCAGTTTAGGGGGTCTAGCGGGCCTTGCTAGCACAGATACGCAGTATTTT
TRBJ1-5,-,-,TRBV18,CASSPSEHQPQHF,TGTGCCAGCTCACCCTCAGAACATCAGCCCCAGCATTTT
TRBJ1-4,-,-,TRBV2,CASRDSRKSEVF,TGTGCCAGCAGGGACAGCCGAAAATCGGAGGTTTTT
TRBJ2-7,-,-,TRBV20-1,CSALGGYEQYF,TGCAGTGCTTTGGGAGGCTACGAGCAGTACTTC
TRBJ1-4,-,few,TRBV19,CASSILLPGRDNEKLFF,TGTGCCAGTAGTATCCTACTCCCCGGCAGGGATAATGAAAAACTGTTTTTT
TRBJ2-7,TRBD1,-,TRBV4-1,CASSQDRTTGGEQYF,TGCGCCAGCAGCCAAGATCGCACGACAGGGGGCGAGCAGTACTTC
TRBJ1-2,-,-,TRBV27,CASSWGVNYGYTF,TGTGCCAGCAGTTGGGGGGTTAACTATGGCTACACCTTC
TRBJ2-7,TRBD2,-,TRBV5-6,CASSLGTSGTYEQYF,TGTGCCAGCAGCTTAGGGACTAGCGGGACCTACGAGCAGTACTTC
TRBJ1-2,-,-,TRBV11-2,CASSAPGGYTF,TGTGCCAGCAGCGCTCCGGGGGGCTACACCTTC
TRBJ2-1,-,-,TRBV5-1,CASSPQDYNEQFF,TGCGCCAGCAGTCCTCAGGATTACAATGAGCAGTTCTTC
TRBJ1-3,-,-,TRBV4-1,CASSLNSGNTIYF,TGCGCCAGCAGCCTAAACTCTGGAAACACCATATATTTT
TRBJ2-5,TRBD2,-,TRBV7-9,CASSLPDGLAPGETQYF,TGTGCCAGCAGCTTACCGGACGGACTAGCCCCCGGAGAGACCCAGTACTTC
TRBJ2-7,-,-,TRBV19,CASSIELTYEQYF,TGTGCCAGTAGTATCGAACTAACCTACGAGCAGTACTTC
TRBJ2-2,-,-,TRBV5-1,CASSYSGPNTGELFF,TGCGCCAGCAGCTATAGCGGACCTAACACCGGGGAGCTGTTTTTT
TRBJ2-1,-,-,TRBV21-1,CASSKEDRGGRNEQFF,TGTGCCAGCAGCAAAGAGGACAGGGGGGGTCGGAATGAGCAGTTCTTC
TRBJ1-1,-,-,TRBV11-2,CASSFRLQRGVSNTEAFF,TGTGCCAGCAGCTTCCGCCTCCAACGCGGGGTTTCAAACACTGAAGCTTTCTTT
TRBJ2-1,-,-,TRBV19,CASSIAGPYNEQFF,TGTGCCAGTAGTATAGCGGGGCCTTACAATGAGCAGTTCTTC
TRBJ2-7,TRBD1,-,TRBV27,CASGDRDPYEQYF,TGTGCCAGTGGGGACAGGGACCCTTACGAGCAGTACTTC
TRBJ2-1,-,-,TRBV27,CASSLSGLTYNEQFF,TGTGCCAGCAGTTTAAGTGGCCTTACCTACAATGAGCAGTTCTTC
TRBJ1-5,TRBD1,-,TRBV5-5,CASSLAEGAEPQHF,TGTGCCAGCAGCTTGGCAGAGGGGGCAGAGCCCCAGCATTTT
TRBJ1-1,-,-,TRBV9,CASSVGVTEAFF,TGTGCCAGCAGCGTAGGAGTCACTGAAGCTTTCTTT
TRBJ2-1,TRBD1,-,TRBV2,CASSDRERTGRGDEQFF,TGTGCCAGCTCCGATAGGGAGCGGACAGGGCGGGGAGATGAGCAGTTCTTC
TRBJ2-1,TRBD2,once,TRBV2,CASSDTSGRYEQFF,TGTGCCAGCTCAGATACTAGCGGGAGATATGAGCAGTTCTTC
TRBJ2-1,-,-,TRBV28,CASRNRVSYNEQFF,TGTGCCAGCAGGAACAGGGTTTCCTACAATGAGCAGTTCTTC
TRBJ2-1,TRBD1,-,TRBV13,CASSLWDRADNEQFF,TGTGCCAGCAGCTTGTGGGACAGGGCAGACAATGAGCAGTTCTTC
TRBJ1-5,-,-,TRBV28,CASSFYREDNQPQHF,TGTGCCAGCAGTTTCTACAGGGAAGACAATCAGCCCCAGCATTTT